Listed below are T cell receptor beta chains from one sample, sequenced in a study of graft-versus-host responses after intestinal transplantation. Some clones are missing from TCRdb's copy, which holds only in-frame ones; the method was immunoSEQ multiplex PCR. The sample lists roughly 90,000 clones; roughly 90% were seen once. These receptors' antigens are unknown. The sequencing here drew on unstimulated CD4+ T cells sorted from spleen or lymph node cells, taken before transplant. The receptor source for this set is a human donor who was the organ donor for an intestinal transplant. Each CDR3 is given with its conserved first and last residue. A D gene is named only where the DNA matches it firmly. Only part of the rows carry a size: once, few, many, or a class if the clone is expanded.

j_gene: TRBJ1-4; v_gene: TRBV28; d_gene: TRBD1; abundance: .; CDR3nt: TGTGCCAGCAGTTCCTTCCTCGACAGGGCCGTTAATGAAAAACTGTTTTTT; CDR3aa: CASSSFLDRAVNEKLFF
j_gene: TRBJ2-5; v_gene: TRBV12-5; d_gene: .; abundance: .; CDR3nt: TGTGCTAGTGTCCCCCAGGACGGAGGGGAGACCCAGTACTTC; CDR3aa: CASVPQDGGETQYF
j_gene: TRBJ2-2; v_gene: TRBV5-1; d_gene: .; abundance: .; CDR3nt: TGCGCCAGCAGCTTGGTGGGGGGGAACACCGGGGAGCTGTTTTTT; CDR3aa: CASSLVGGNTGELFF
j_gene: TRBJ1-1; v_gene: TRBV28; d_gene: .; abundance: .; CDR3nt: TGTGCCAGCAGTTTTTATACTCTGAACACTGAAGCTTTCTTT; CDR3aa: CASSFYTLNTEAFF
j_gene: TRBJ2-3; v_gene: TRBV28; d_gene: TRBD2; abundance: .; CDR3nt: TGTGCCAGCAGTTTTAGGTCTAGCGGAGTCACAGATACGCAGTATTTT; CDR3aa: CASSFRSSGVTDTQYF
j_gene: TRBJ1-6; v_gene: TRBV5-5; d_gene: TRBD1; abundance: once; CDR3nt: TGTGCCAGCAGTTTGACAGGGCCCTCCTATAATTCACCCCTCCACTTT; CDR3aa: CASSLTGPSYNSPLHF
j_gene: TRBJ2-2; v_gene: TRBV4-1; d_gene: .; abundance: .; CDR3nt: TGCGCCAGCAGCCAAGACAGGGTTAGTGGGGAGCTGTTTTTT; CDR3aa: CASSQDRVSGELFF
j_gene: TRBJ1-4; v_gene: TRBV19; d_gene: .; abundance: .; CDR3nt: TGTGCCAGTAGTATGGCGGTGGAAGGGGGTGAAAAACTGTTTTTT; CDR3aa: CASSMAVEGGEKLFF
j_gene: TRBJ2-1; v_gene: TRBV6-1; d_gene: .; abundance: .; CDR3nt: TGTGCCAGCAGTGAGGGACTTAGCTCCTACAATGAGCAGTTCTTC; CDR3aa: CASSEGLSSYNEQFF
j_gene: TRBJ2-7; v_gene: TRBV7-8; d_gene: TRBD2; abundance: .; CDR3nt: TGTGCCAGCAGCAACCCCCAGCGGGGGGACTCCTACGAGCAGTACTTC; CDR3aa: CASSNPQRGDSYEQYF
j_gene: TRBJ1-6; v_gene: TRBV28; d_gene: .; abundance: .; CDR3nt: TGTGCCAGCAGTCTACCTAGCTCCTATAATTCACCCCTCCACTTT; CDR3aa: CASSLPSSYNSPLHF
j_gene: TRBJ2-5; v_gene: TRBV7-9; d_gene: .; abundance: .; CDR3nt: TGTGCCAGCAGCGCCCTTTTCGGCAACTCCCAGGGTGGGACCCAGTACTTC; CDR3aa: CASSALFGNSQGGTQYF
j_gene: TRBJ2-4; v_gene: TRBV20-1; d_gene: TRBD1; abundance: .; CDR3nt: TGCAGTGCTACCGGACAGGTCCTTCAGTACTTC; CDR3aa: CSATGQVLQYF
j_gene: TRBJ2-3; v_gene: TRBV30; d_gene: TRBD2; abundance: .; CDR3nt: TGTGCCTGGAATACGGGGGGGCCTGTGAATACGCAGTATTTT; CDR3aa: CAWNTGGPVNTQYF
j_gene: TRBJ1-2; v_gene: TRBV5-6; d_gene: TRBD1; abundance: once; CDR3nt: TGTGCCAGCAGCCAGGACAGGGGCGTCTCTAGAGGCGGCTACACCTTC; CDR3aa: CASSQDRGVSRGGYTF
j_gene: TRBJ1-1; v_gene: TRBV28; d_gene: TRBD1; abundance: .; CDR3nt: TGTGCCAGCAGTCTTAGGACAGGATTCATGAACACTGAAGCTTTCTTT; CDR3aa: CASSLRTGFMNTEAFF
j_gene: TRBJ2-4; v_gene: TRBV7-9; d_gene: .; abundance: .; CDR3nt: TGTGCCAGCAGCTTGGTCGGTGGGGGGAGGTGGGCCAAAAACATTCAGTACTTC; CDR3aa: CASSLVGGGRWAKNIQYF
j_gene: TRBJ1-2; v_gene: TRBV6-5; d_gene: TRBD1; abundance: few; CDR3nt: TGTGCCAGCAGTTACGGGGGACAGGGGAATGGCTACACCTTC; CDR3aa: CASSYGGQGNGYTF
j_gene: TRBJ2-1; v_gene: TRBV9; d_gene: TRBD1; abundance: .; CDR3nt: TGTGCCAGCAGAGCAGCCGGGACAGGGTACAATGAGCAGTTCTTC; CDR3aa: CASRAAGTGYNEQFF
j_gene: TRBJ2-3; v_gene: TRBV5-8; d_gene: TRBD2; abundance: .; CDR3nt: TGTGCCAGCAGCCACCGGACTAGCGGTGGAGATACGCAGTATTTT; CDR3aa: CASSHRTSGGDTQYF
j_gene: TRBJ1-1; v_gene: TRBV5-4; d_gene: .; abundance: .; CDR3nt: TGTGCCAGCAGCTTGCCGTTCAAACAGGGGAACACTGAAGCTTTCTTT; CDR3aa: CASSLPFKQGNTEAFF
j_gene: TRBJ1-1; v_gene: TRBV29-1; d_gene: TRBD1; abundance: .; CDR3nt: TGCAGCGTTGCCAGGGGGCTACTGAACACTGAAGCTTTCTTT; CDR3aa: CSVARGLLNTEAFF
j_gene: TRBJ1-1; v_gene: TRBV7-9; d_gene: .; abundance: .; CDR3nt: TGTGCCAGCAGCCCGTTTGGCGGGGGGTCTTTAGGGGCTTTCTTT; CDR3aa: CASSPFGGGSLGAFF
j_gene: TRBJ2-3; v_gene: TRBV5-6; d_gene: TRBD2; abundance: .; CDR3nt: TGTGCCAGCAGAGAGACTAGCGGGAGCACAGATACGCAGTATTTT; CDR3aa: CASRETSGSTDTQYF
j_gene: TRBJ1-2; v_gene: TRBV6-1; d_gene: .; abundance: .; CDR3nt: TGTGCCAGCAGTGATACCGGCTATGGCTACACCTTC; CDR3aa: CASSDTGYGYTF
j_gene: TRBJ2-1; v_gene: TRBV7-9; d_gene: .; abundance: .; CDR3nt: TGTGCCAGCAGCTTAGACTTTCGGGTTTATCACAATGAGCAGTTCTTC; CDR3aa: CASSLDFRVYHNEQFF
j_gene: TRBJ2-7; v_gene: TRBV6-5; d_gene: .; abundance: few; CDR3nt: TGTGCCAGCAGGGCGGGGCAGAGGGTCGAGCAGTACTTC; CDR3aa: CASRAGQRVEQYF
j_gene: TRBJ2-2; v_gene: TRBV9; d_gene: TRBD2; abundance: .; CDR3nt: TGTGCCAGCAGCGCCTTTTTGGGACTAGCGGGGAACACCGGGGAGCTGTTTTTT; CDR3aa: CASSAFLGLAGNTGELFF
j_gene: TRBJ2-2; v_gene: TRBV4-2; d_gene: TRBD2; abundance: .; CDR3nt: TGTGCCAGCAGCCCCCGATATTTTAGTAGCGGGAGGGTCTACACCGGGGAGCTGTTTTTT; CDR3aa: CASSPRYFSSGRVYTGELFF
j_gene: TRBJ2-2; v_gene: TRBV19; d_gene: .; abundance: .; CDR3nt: TGTGCCAGTAGTATGCAGGCGAACACCGGGGAGCTGTTTTTT; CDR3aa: CASSMQANTGELFF
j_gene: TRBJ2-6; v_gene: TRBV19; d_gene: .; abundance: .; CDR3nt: TGTGCCAGTAGGGACAGATCCTACTCTGGGGCCAACGTCCTGACTTTC; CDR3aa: CASRDRSYSGANVLTF
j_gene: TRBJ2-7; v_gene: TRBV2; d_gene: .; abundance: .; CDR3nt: TGTGCCAGCAGTGAACTGTGGGCAGTCTCCTACGAGCAGTACTTC; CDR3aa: CASSELWAVSYEQYF
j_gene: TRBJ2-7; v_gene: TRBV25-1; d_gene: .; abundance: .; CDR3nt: TGTGCCAGCAGGGCAGGGAACGAGCAGTACTTC; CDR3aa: CASRAGNEQYF
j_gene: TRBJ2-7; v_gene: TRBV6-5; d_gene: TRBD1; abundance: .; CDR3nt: TGTGCCAGCAGTTCACAGGGGCGCCGTTCCTCCTACGAGCAGTACTTC; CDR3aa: CASSSQGRRSSYEQYF
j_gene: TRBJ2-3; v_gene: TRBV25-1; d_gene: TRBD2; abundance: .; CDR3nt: TGTGCCAGCAGTAGCGGGGCAAGCACAGATACGCAGTATTTT; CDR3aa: CASSSGASTDTQYF
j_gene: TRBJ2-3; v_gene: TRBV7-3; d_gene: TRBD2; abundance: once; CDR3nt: TGTGCCAGCAGCTTGTTCAGCGGGGGCTACACAGATACGCAGTATTTT; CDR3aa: CASSLFSGGYTDTQYF
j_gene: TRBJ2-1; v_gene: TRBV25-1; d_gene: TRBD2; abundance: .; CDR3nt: TGTGCCAGCAGTGGCGGGGGGGCCAATGAGCAGTTCTTC; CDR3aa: CASSGGGANEQFF
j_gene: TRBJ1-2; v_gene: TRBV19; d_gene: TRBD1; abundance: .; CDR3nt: TGTGCCAGTAGTTTCGGGACAGGGGGCAGCTATGGCTACACCTTC; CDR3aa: CASSFGTGGSYGYTF
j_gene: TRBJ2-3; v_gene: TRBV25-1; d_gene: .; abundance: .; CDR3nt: TGTGCCAGCAGTGCCGGACAGGACTACACAGATACGCAGTATTTT; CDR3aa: CASSAGQDYTDTQYF
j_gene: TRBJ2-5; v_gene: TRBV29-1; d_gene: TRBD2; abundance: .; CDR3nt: TGCAGCGTAGCTCCACTAGCGGGGGAGACCCAGTACTTC; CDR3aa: CSVAPLAGETQYF
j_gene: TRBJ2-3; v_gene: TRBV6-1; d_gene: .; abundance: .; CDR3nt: TGTGCCAGCAATAGGAGGGACTCCACAGATACGCAGTATTTT; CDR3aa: CASNRRDSTDTQYF
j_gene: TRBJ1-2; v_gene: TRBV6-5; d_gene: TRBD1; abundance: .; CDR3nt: TGTGCCAGCAGTTACGACAGGGCATTGCGTGGCTACACCTTC; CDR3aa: CASSYDRALRGYTF
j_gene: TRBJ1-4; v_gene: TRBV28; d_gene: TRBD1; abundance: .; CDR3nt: TGTGCCAGCCAAACCTCCGGGACAGAGTTCGAAAAACTGTTTTTT; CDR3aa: CASQTSGTEFEKLFF
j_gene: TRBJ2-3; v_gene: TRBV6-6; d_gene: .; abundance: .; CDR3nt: TGTGCCACCCAGAGCGGTACTAGCACAGATACGCAGTATTTT; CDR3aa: CATQSGTSTDTQYF
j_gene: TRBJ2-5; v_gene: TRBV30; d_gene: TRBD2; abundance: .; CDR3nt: TGTGCCTGGAGTGTACGTACTAGCGGGAGTGACAGACAGACCCAGTACTTC; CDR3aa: CAWSVRTSGSDRQTQYF
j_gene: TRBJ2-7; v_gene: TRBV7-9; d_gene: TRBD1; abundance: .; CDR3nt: TGTGCCAGCAATAACAGAGGACAGGGAACCTACGAGCAGTACTTC; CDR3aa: CASNNRGQGTYEQYF
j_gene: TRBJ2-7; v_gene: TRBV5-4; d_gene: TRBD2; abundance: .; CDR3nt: TGTGCCAGCAGCTTGGTAGCGGGCTACGAGCAGTACTTC; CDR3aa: CASSLVAGYEQYF
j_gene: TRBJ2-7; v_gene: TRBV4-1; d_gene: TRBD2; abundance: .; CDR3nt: TGCGCCAGCAGCCAAGCAGCTAGCGGAGCCGGCGTGGAGCAGTACTTC; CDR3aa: CASSQAASGAGVEQYF
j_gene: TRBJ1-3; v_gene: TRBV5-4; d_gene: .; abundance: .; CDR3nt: TGTGCCAGCAGCTTGCAGGGGTGGGGAAACACCATATATTTT; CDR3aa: CASSLQGWGNTIYF
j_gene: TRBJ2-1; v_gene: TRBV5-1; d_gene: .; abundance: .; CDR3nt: TGCGCCAGCAGCTTACAGGTCTCCTACAATGAGCAGTTCTTC; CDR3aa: CASSLQVSYNEQFF
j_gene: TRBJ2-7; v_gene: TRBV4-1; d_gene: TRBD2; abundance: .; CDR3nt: TGCGCCAGCAGCCAAGCGGGGACTAGCGTAACCTACGAGCAGTACTTC; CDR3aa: CASSQAGTSVTYEQYF
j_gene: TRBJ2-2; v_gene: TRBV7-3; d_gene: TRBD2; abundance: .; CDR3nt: TGTGCCAGCAGCTTAACCCCCTGGGCGGGGGGGCCGAACACCGGGGAGCTGTTTTTT; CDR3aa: CASSLTPWAGGPNTGELFF
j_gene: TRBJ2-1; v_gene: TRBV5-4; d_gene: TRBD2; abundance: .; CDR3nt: TGTGCCAGCAGCTCGATAGCGGGAGGCGGCTCCCTAGAGCAGTTCTTC; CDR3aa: CASSSIAGGGSLEQFF
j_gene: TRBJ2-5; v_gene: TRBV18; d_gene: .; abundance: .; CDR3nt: TGTGCCAGCTCACCGAATGAGGGAGGAGAGACCCAGTACTTC; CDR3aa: CASSPNEGGETQYF
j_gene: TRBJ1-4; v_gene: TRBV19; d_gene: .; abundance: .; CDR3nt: TGTGCCAGTAGTATTGGAGGTACAACTAATGAAAAACTGTTTTTT; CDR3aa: CASSIGGTTNEKLFF